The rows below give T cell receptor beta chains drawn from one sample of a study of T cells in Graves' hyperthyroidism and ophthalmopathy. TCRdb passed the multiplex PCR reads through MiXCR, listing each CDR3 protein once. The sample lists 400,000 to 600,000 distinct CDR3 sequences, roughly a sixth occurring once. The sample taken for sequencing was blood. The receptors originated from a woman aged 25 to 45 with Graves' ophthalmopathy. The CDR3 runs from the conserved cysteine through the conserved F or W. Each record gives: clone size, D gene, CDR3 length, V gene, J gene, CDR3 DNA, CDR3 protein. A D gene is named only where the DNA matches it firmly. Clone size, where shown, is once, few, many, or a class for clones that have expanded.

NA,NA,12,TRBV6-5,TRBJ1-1,TGTGCCAGCAGTTACTCGGGAGGTGAAGCTTTCTTT,CASSYSGGEAFF
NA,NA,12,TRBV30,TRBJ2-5,TGTGCCTGGAAAAGGCAAGGAGAGACCCAGTACTTC,CAWKRQGETQYF
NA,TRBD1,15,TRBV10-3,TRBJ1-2,TGTGCCATCAAGTCTCCGGGACAGGGGGGCTATGGCTACACCTTC,CAIKSPGQGGYGYTF
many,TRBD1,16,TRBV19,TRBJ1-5,TGTGCCAGTAGTATAGATCTGGGACAGGGGTATCAGCCCCAGCATTTT,CASSIDLGQGYQPQHF
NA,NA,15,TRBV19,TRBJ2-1,TGTGCCAGTAGTATAACTCAGGGACTCTACAATGAGCAGTTCTTC,CASSITQGLYNEQFF
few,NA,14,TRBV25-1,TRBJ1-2,TGTGCCAGCAGTGACGGAGGACGGGGTAATGGCTACACCTTC,CASSDGGRGNGYTF
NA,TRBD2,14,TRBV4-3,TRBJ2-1,TGCGCCAGCAGCATGGCTAGCGGGAAAGGTGAGCAGTTCTTC,CASSMASGKGEQFF
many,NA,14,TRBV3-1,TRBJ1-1,TGTGCCAGCAGCCAAGATGGGGCGGACACTGAAGCTTTCTTT,CASSQDGADTEAFF
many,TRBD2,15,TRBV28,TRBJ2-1,TGTGCCAGCAGGTACCTAGCGGGAGGGCCATATGAGCAGTTCTTC,CASRYLAGGPYEQFF
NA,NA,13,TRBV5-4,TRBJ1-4,TGTGCCAGCAGCTCGGGGATTGACGAAAAACTGTTTTTT,CASSSGIDEKLFF
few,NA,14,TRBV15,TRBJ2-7,TGTGCCACCAGTTTGGTCCCAAATGACTACGAGCAGTACTTC,CATSLVPNDYEQYF
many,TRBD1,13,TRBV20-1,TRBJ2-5,TGCAGTGCCGTTTCGGACAGGTCGGAGACCCAGTACTTC,CSAVSDRSETQYF
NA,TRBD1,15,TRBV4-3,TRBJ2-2,TGCGCCAGCAGCCAAGAGACAGGGGGGCCCGGGGAGCTGTTTTTT,CASSQETGGPGELFF
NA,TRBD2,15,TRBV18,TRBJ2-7,TGTGCCAGCTCGGTTAGCGGGACGACCACCTACGAGCAGTACTTC,CASSVSGTTTYEQYF
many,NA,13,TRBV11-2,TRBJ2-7,TGTGCCAGCAGCCTGACTAGTTCCCACGAGCAGTACTTC,CASSLTSSHEQYF
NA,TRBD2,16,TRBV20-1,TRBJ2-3,TGCAGTGCTAGAGCAGGACTAGCGGAAAGCACAGATACGCAGTATTTT,CSARAGLAESTDTQYF
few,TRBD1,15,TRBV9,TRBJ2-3,TGTGCCAGCAGCGACAGACAGGGGCGCTCAGATACGCAGTATTTT,CASSDRQGRSDTQYF
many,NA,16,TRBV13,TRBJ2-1,TGTGCCAGCAGATCCGGACTCCAGCCTTTCTACAATGAGCAGTTCTTC,CASRSGLQPFYNEQFF
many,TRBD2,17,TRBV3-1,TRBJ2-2,TGTGCCAGCAGCCAAGTGCGCGGGAGTACGAACACCGGGGAGCTGTTTTTT,CASSQVRGSTNTGELFF
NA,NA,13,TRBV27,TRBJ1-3,TGTGCCAGCAGTTTATCCGCTGGAAACACCATATATTTT,CASSLSAGNTIYF
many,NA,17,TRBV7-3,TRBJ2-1,TGTGCCAGCAGCCCCTCACAAGGGTGGAGCTCCTACAATGAGCAGTTCTTC,CASSPSQGWSSYNEQFF
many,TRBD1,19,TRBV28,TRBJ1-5,TGTGCCAGCAACGTCGACAGGGCTAAAGCTTGGGTATCCCGGGAGCCCCAGCATTTT,CASNVDRAKAWVSREPQHF
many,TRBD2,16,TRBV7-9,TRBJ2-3,TGTGCCAGCAGCCCCCGGAATAGCGGGAGTGGAGATACGCAGTATTTT,CASSPRNSGSGDTQYF
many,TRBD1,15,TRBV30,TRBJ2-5,TGTGCCTGGAACAGGGGGCAGCCCGGGGGAGAGACCCAGTACTTC,CAWNRGQPGGETQYF